These T cell receptor beta chains were read from a single sample in a study of cytomegalovirus exposure and HLA in healthy donors. Libraries were prepared by immunoSEQ multiplex PCR; TCRdb keeps only in-frame clonotypes and omits some of them. The sample holds around 91,000 clones, around 64% seen once. Sample: PBMCs. These receptors all come from a human donor in good health. CDR3s include the opening cysteine and the closing phenylalanine or tryptophan. The D gene is left open where the match is weak. Size tells how often a clone was seen (once, few, many) or the class of an expanded clone, and some rows leave it out.

TRBJ1-2 TRBV13 . few CASSPPDRHRAYGYTF TGTGCCAGCAGCCCTCCAGACAGACACCGCGCCTATGGCTACACCTTC
TRBJ1-6 TRBV4-2 . . CASSPDSGNSPLHF TGTGCCAGCAGCCCGGACTCGGGTAATTCACCCCTCCACTTT
TRBJ2-2 TRBV28 TRBD2 . CASSYSGGRFGELFF TGTGCCAGCAGTTATAGCGGGGGTCGTTTCGGGGAGCTGTTTTTT
TRBJ2-3 TRBV7-2 TRBD2 . CASKPGLAGADTQYF TGTGCCAGTAAACCGGGACTAGCGGGCGCAGATACGCAGTATTTT
TRBJ2-5 TRBV5-1 TRBD1 . CASSFGQGETQYF TGCGCCAGCAGCTTCGGACAGGGTGAGACCCAGTACTTC
TRBJ1-1 TRBV5-6 . . CASSLVIGNTEAFF TGTGCCAGCAGCTTGGTGATCGGGAACACTGAAGCTTTCTTT
TRBJ1-1 TRBV11-3 . . CASSFGTQGNTEAFF TGTGCCAGCAGCTTCGGTACCCAGGGAAACACTGAAGCTTTCTTT
TRBJ1-2 TRBV5-1 TRBD1 . CASSLVAGGGNYGYTF TGCGCCAGCAGCTTGGTAGCAGGGGGCGGTAACTATGGCTACACCTTC
TRBJ2-3 TRBV29-1 TRBD2 . CSHSGGAGIDTQYF TGCAGCCATAGCGGGGGGGCCGGTATCGATACGCAGTATTTT
TRBJ1-2 TRBV10-3 TRBD1 . CAISPRTGNYGYTF TGTGCCATCAGTCCCAGGACAGGGAACTATGGCTACACCTTC
TRBJ2-4 TRBV9 TRBD2 few CASSVESRESIQYF TGTGCCAGCAGCGTAGAGTCGCGGGAGAGCATTCAGTACTTC
TRBJ1-4 TRBV2 TRBD1 . CARRDRGGEKLFF TGTGCCAGGCGGGACAGGGGGGGTGAAAAACTGTTTTTT
TRBJ1-2 TRBV7-8 . . CASRPRGLTRDYGYTF TGTGCCAGCAGGCCGCGGGGACTCACCCGGGACTATGGCTACACCTTC
TRBJ1-3 TRBV9 . few CDSSVDDLHSGNTIYF TGTGACAGCAGCGTAGATGACTTACACTCTGGAAACACCATATATTTT
TRBJ2-7 TRBV4-3 TRBD2 few CASSQGGTSGYEQYF TGCGCCAGCAGCCAAGGCGGGACTAGCGGCTACGAGCAGTACTTC
TRBJ2-7 TRBV21-1 . . CAGTGAYEQYF TGTGCCGGGACAGGGGCCTACGAGCAGTACTTC
TRBJ1-5 TRBV6-4 . . CASSATGYQPQHF TGTGCCAGCAGTGCTACAGGGTATCAGCCCCAGCATTTT
TRBJ2-2 TRBV2 TRBD1 . CASGRQGLTGGELFF TGTGCCAGCGGGAGACAGGGCCTAACAGGCGGGGAGCTGTTTTTT
TRBJ1-1 TRBV10-3 . . CAISESRGSTEAFF TGTGCCATCAGTGAGTCCAGGGGAAGCACTGAAGCTTTCTTT
TRBJ1-2 TRBV6-1 . . CASSEQGRGYTF TGTGCCAGCAGTGAGCAGGGGAGAGGCTACACCTTC
TRBJ1-1 TRBV9 . . CASSVEGTGVAFF TGTGCCAGCAGCGTAGAAGGGACGGGAGTAGCTTTCTTT
TRBJ2-5 TRBV28 TRBD2 . CASSFGGGEETQYF TGTGCCAGCAGTTTTGGCGGGGGGGAAGAGACCCAGTACTTC
TRBJ1-3 TRBV11-3 . . CASSLLSSGNTIYF TGTGCCAGCAGCTTACTCAGCTCTGGAAACACCATATATTTT
TRBJ2-7 TRBV29-1 TRBD1 . CSTTGTGDEQYF TGCAGCACAACCGGGACAGGAGACGAGCAGTACTTC
TRBJ2-1 TRBV7-2 TRBD1 few CASRGDRGYNEQFF TGTGCCAGCAGGGGGGACAGGGGATACAATGAGCAGTTCTTC
TRBJ2-1 TRBV5-8 TRBD1 few CASTMMDRVAHEQFF TGTGCCAGCACTATGATGGACAGGGTGGCCCATGAGCAGTTCTTC
TRBJ1-5 TRBV19 . . CASTPRDFGNQPQHF TGTGCCAGTACCCCCCGGGACTTTGGCAATCAGCCCCAGCATTTT
TRBJ2-7 TRBV11-2 TRBD1 . CASSRDSLNSYEQYF TGTGCCAGCAGCCGGGACAGCCTAAATTCCTACGAGCAGTACTTC
TRBJ1-6 TRBV11-3 TRBD1 . CASSPRQGFNSPLHF TGTGCCAGCAGCCCGCGACAGGGCTTTAATTCACCCCTCCACTTT
TRBJ2-7 TRBV5-4 . . CASSPTGPYEQYF TGTGCCAGCAGCCCGACAGGCCCCTACGAGCAGTACTTC
TRBJ2-1 TRBV7-3 TRBD1 . CASSGTGSYNEQFF TGTGCCAGCAGCGGGACAGGATCCTACAATGAGCAGTTCTTC
TRBJ1-2 TRBV29-1 TRBD1 few CSVVKTGDAGYTF TGCAGCGTAGTTAAGACAGGGGACGCTGGCTACACCTTC
TRBJ1-5 TRBV5-6 . . CASSITDRTYQPQHF TGTGCCAGCAGTATAACCGACAGAACTTATCAGCCCCAGCATTTT
TRBJ1-4 TRBV2 . . CASSRTGGREKLFF TGTGCCAGCAGTCGGACGGGGGGCCGTGAAAAACTGTTTTTT
TRBJ1-2 TRBV4-2 . . CASSPSAGTDNYGYTF TGTGCCAGCAGCCCCTCTGCGGGGACTGATAACTATGGCTACACCTTC
TRBJ2-1 TRBV18 TRBD2 . CASSPSPLAGGNEQFF TGTGCCAGCTCACCATCCCCCCTAGCGGGGGGGAATGAGCAGTTCTTC
TRBJ1-3 TRBV13 . . CASSPRPFSGNTIYF TGTGCCAGCAGTCCTAGGCCTTTCTCTGGAAACACCATATATTTT
TRBJ2-7 TRBV7-8 . . CASSLDSSYEQYF TGTGCCAGCAGCCTGGACAGCTCCTACGAGCAGTACTTC
TRBJ2-3 TRBV5-1 TRBD1 . CASSFQGATDTQYF TGCGCCAGCAGCTTTCAGGGGGCAACAGATACGCAGTATTTT
TRBJ1-1 TRBV27 . . CASNKRGNTEAFF TGTGCCAGCAATAAACGGGGGAACACTGAAGCTTTCTTT
TRBJ1-4 TRBV7-9 . . CASSLGQRSEKLFF TGTGCCAGCAGCTTAGGACAGCGTTCGGAAAAACTGTTTTTT
TRBJ2-5 TRBV30 . . CAWSTDSQETQYF TGTGCCTGGAGTACCGACAGCCAAGAGACCCAGTACTTC
TRBJ1-2 TRBV2 TRBD1 . CASRTSSGGGYTF TGTGCCAGCAGGACGAGTTCAGGGGGAGGCTACACCTTC
TRBJ2-5 TRBV10-3 TRBD2 . CAISSSGGSQETQYF TGTGCCATCAGCTCTAGCGGGGGGAGCCAAGAGACCCAGTACTTC
TRBJ2-2 TRBV13 . . CASSPSGELFF TGTGCCAGCAGCCCCTCCGGGGAGCTGTTTTTT
TRBJ2-2 TRBV19 TRBD1 once CASSNRGNTGELFF TGTGCCAGTAGTAACAGGGGGAACACCGGGGAGCTGTTTTTT
TRBJ2-1 TRBV5-4 TRBD2 . CASSLGLAGYNEQFF TGTGCCAGCAGCTTGGGGCTAGCGGGATACAATGAGCAGTTCTTC
TRBJ1-2 TRBV6-1 . . CASSPSANYGYTF TGTGCCAGCAGCCCTAGCGCAAACTATGGCTACACCTTC
TRBJ1-1 TRBV5-1 . few CASSLGYLQDRAFF TGCGCCAGCAGCTTGGGATATCTGCAAGACAGGGCTTTCTTT
TRBJ1-5 TRBV4-2 . . CASSPGGNQPQHF TGTGCCAGCAGCCCAGGGGGCAATCAGCCCCAGCATTTT
TRBJ1-1 TRBV7-2 TRBD1 . CASSLQSGGQGRAFF TGTGCCAGCAGCTTGCAGAGCGGAGGACAGGGAAGGGCTTTCTTT